Following are 6 T cell receptor beta chains from one sample sequenced in a study of blood T cell repertoires in COVID-19. Generated by immunoSEQ multiplex PCR, the TCRdb table keeps only in-frame clones and is missing some. Among some 310,000 clones listed, over 75% were seen once. Material: peripheral blood. The source is a man aged 45-65 years with active or convalescent COVID-19.

The V and J genes are TRBV21-1 and TRBJ1-6; the D call TRBD1 from the table was never checked on the DNA. TRBV21-1 is designated a pseudogene. The CDR3 contains 13 residues. CDR3 coding DNA: TGTGCCAGTTCCGGGACAGGGCATTCACCCCTCCACTTT. Its protein product is CASSGTGHSPLHF.

The rearrangement joins TRBV14 to TRBJ2-7; 9 bases agree with TRBD1. The CDR3 is 14 amino acids. The germline gives CDR1 SGHDN, CDR2 FVKESK. J lost 8 bases, V lost 4 bases, and 9 bases had no gene match. This chain's CDR3 is CASSLLAGTGKQYF. The CDR3 DNA sequence: TGTGCCAGCAGCCTTCTCGCGGGGACAGGGAAGCAGTACTTC.

The rearrangement joins TRBV28 to TRBJ2-1; TRBD2 aligns across 13 bases. CDR1 and CDR2 from the germline V gene are MDHEN and SYDVKM. The CDR3 is made up of 18 amino acids. The trim removed 10 bases at V and 3 bases at J, leaving 15 bases unmatched. The CDR3 DNA follows: TGTGCCAAGAGAGGGACTAGCGGGGTCCAGAGGGGCTACAATGAGCAGTTCTTC. It encodes CAKRGTSGVQRGYNEQFF.

In the case of this clone: The same CDR3 is also encoded by other DNA sequences in this sample. This chain joins TRBV7-9 and TRBJ1-2, with TRBD1 identical over 9 bases. This CDR3 spans 14 amino acids. Germline assignment: CDR1 SEHNR and CDR2 FQNEAQ (reference sequence). Trimming cost V 3 bases and J 2 bases; bases outside gene matches: 1. The CDR3 region has the DNA TGTGCCAGCAGCTTCGGACAGGGGAACTATGGCTACACCTTC. Amino acid sequence: CASSFGQGNYGYTF.

The chain carries TRBV27 and TRBJ2-1, with 13 nucleotides matching TRBD2. This CDR3 comprises 15 residues. CDR1 MNHEY and CDR2 SMNVEV come from the germline V gene (reference sequence). With V trimmed by 8 bases and J by 8 bases, 9 bases remained unmatched. Here the CDR3 reads CASGQGTSGADEQFF. Written as DNA, the CDR3 is TGTGCCAGCGGACAAGGGACTAGCGGGGCTGATGAGCAGTTCTTC.

J is TRBJ2-5 and V is TRBV9; TRBD1 matches 7 bases. V shed 4 bases, J shed 2 bases, and the junction held 5 bases outside the gene matches. Germline values: CDR1 SGDLS, CDR2 YYNGEE. The CDR3 has 14 amino acids. The CDR3 is CASSRQGGQETQYF. The DNA for the CDR3 is TGTGCCAGCAGCAGACAGGGTGGGCAAGAGACCCAGTACTTC.